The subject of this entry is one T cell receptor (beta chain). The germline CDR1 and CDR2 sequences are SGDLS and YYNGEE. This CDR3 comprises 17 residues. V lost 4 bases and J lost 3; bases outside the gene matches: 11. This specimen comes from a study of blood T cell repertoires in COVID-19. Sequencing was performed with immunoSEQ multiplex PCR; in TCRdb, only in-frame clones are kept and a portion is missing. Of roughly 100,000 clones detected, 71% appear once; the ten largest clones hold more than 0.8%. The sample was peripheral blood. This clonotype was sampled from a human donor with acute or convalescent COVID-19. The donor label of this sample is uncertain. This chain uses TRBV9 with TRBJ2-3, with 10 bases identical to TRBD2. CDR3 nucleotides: TGTGCCAGCAGCCACGGAGCGGGGGGGTTTAGGACAGATACGCAGTATTTT. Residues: CASSHGAGGFRTDTQYF.